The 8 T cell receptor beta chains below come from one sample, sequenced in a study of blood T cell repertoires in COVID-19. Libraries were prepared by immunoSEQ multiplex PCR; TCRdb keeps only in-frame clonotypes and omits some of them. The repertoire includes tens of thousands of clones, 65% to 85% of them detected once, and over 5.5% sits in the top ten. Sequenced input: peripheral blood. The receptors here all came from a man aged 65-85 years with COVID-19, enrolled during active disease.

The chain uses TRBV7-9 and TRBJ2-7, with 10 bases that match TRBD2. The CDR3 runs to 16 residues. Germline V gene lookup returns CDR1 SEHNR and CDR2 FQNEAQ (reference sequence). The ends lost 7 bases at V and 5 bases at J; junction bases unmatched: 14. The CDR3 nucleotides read TGTGCCAGCATCCGTGCAGCGGGAGGGCCAGGTAACGAGCAGTACTTC. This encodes CASIRAAGGPGNEQYF.

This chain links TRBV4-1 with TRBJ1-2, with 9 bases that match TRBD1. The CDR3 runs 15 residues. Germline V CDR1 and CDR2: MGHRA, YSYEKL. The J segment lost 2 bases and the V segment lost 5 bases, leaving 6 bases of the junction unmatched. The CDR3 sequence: CASSVRTGENYGYTF. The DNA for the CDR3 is TGCGCCAGCAGCGTTCGGACAGGGGAAAACTATGGCTACACCTTC.

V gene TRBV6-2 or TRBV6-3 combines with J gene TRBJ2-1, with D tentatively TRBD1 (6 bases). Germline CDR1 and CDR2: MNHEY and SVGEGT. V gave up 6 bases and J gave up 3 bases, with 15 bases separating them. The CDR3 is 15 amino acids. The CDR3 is CASSDGQQHYNEQFF. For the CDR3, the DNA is TGTGCCAGCAGCGATGGACAGCAACACTACAATGAGCAGTTCTTC.

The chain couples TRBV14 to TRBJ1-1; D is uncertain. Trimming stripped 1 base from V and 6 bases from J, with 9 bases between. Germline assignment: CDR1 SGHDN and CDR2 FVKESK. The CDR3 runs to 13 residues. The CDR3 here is CASSQGRSAEAFF. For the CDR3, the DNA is TGTGCCAGCAGCCAAGGTCGGTCCGCTGAAGCTTTCTTT. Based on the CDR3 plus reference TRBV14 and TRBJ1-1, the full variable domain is EAGVTQFPSHSVIEKGQTVTLRCDPISGHDNLYWYRRVMGKEIKFLLHFVKESKQDESGMPNNRFLAERTGGTYSTLKVQPAELEDSGVYFCASSQGRSAEAFFGQGTRLTVV.

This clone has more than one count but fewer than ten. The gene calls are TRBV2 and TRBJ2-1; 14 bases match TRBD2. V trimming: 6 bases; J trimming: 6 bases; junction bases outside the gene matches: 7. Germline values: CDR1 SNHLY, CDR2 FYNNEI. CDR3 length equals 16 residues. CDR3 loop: CASRRGTSGSGNEQFF. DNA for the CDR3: TGTGCCAGCAGAAGAGGGACTAGCGGGAGTGGCAATGAGCAGTTCTTC.

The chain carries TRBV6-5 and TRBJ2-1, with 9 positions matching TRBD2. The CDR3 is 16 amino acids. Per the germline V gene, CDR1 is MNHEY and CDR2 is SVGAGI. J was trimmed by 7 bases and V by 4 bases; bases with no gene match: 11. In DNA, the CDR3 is TGTGCCAGCAGTTCCTTGAGCGGGGGGCTCAAAAATGAGCAGTTCTTC. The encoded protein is CASSSLSGGLKNEQFF.

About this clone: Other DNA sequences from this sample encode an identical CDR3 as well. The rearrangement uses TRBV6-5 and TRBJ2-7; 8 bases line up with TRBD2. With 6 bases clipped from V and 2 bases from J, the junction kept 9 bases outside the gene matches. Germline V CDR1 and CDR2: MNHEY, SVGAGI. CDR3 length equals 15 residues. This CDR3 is CASRDKRERPYEQYF. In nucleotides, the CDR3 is TGTGCCAGCAGGGACAAGCGGGAGAGGCCCTACGAGCAGTACTTC.

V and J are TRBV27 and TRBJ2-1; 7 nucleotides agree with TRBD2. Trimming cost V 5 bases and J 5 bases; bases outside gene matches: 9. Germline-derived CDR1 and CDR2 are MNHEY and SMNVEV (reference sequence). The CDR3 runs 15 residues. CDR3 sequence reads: CASSIRTSSDNEQFF. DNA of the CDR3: TGTGCCAGCAGTATACGGACTAGTTCCGACAATGAGCAGTTCTTC.